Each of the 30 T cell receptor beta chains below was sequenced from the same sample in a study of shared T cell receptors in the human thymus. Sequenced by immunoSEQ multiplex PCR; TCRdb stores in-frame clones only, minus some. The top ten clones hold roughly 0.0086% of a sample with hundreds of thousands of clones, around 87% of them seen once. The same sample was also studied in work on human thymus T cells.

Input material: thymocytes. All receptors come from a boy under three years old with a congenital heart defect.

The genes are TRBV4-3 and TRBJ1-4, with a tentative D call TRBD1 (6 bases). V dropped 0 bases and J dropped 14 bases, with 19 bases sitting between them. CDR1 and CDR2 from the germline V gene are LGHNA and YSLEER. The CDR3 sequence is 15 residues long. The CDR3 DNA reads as TGCGCCAGCAGCCAAGATTCTGAACACAGGGTAGTTCTGTTTTTT. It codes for CASSQDSEHRVVLFF.

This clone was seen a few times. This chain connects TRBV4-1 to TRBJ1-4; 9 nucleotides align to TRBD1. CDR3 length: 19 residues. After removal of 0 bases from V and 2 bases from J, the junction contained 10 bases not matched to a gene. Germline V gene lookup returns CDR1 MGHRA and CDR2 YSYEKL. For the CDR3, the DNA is TGCGCCAGCAGCCAAGATCGGGATGGACAGGGGCCTACTAATGAAAAACTGTTTTTT. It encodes CASSQDRDGQGPTNEKLFF.

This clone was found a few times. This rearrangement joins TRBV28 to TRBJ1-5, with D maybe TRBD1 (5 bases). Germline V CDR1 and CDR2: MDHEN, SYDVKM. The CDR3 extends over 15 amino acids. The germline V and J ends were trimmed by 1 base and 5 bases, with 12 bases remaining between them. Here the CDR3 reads CASSLLGTTDQPQHF. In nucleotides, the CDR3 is TGTGCCAGCAGTTTATTAGGGACTACGGATCAGCCCCAGCATTTT.

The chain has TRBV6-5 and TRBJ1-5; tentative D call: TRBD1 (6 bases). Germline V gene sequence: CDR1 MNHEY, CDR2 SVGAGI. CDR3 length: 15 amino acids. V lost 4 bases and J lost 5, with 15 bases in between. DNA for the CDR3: TGTGCCAGCAGTTTCACAGGGAAGGAGGATCAGCCCCAGCATTTT. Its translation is CASSFTGKEDQPQHF.

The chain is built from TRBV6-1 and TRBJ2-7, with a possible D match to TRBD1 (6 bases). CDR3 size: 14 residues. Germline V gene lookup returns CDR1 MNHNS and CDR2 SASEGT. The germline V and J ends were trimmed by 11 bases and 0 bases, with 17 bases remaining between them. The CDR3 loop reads CAARGLHLSYEQYF. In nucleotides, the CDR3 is TGTGCCGCCAGGGGTCTTCACCTCTCCTACGAGCAGTACTTC.

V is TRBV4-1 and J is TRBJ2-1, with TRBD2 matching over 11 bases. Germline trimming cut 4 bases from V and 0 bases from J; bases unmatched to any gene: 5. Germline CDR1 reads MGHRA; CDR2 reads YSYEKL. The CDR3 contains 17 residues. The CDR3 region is CASSRTGTSGSYNEQFF. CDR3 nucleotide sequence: TGCGCCAGCAGCCGGACAGGGACTAGCGGCTCCTACAATGAGCAGTTCTTC.

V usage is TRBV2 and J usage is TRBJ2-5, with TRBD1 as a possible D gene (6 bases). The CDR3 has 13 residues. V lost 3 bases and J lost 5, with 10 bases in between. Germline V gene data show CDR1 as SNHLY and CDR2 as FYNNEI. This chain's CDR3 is CASSDWDTETQYF. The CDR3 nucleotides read TGTGCCAGCAGTGACTGGGACACCGAGACCCAGTACTTC.

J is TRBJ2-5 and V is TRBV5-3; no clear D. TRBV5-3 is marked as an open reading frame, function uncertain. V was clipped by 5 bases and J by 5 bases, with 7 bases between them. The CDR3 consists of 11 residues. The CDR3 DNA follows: TGTGCCAGAAGTCCCGCGGAGACCCAGTACTTC. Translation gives CARSPAETQYF.

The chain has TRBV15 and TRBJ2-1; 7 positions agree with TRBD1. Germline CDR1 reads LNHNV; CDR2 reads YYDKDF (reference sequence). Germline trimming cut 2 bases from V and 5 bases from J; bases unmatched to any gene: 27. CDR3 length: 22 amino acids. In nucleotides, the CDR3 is TGTGCCACCAGCAGATTATCCGGGACAGAGAAGGGCAGGGTTTTCCTCAACAATGAGCAGTTCTTC. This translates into CATSRLSGTEKGRVFLNNEQFF. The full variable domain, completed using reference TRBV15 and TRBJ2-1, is DAMVIQNPRYQVTQFGKPVTLSCSQTLNHNVMYWYQQKSSQAPKLLFHYYDKDFNNEADTPDNFQSRRPNTSFCFLDIRSPGLGDTAMYLCATSRLSGTEKGRVFLNNEQFFGPGTRLTVL.

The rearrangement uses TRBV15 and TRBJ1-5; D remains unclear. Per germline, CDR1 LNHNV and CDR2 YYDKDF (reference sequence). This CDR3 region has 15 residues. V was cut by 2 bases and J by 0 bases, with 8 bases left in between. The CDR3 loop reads CATSRRVVSNQPQHF. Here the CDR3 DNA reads TGTGCCACCAGCAGACGTGTAGTTAGCAATCAGCCCCAGCATTTT. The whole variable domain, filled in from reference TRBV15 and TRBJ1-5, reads DAMVIQNPRYQVTQFGKPVTLSCSQTLNHNVMYWYQQKSSQAPKLLFHYYDKDFNNEADTPDNFQSRRPNTSFCFLDIRSPGLGDTAMYLCATSRRVVSNQPQHFGDGTRLSIL.

The CDR3 DNA reads TGTGCCAGCAGAGCCCCGGCTAGCGGGAGGGGCTCCTACAATGAGCAGTTCTTC. Protein sequence: CASRAPASGRGSYNEQFF. The chain is built from TRBV5-4 and TRBJ2-1; TRBD2 aligns across 12 bases. Germline CDR1 reads SGHNT; CDR2 reads YYREEE (reference sequence). The V and J ends lost 5 bases and 0 bases, in that order; junction bases with no gene match: 9. CDR3 length equals 18 residues. The full variable domain, with the rest looked up from reference TRBV5-4 and TRBJ2-1, is ETGVTQSPTHLIKTRGQQVTLRCSSQSGHNTVSWYQQALGQGPQFIFQYYREEENGRGNFPPRFSGLQFPNYSSELNVNALELDDSALYLCASRAPASGRGSYNEQFFGPGTRLTVL.

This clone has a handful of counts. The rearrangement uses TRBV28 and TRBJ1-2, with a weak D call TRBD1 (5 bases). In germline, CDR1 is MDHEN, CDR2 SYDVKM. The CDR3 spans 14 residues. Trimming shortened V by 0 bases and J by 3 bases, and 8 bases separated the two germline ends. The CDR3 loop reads CASSLCPQDYGYTF. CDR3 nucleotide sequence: TGTGCCAGCAGTTTATGCCCACAGGACTATGGCTACACCTTC.

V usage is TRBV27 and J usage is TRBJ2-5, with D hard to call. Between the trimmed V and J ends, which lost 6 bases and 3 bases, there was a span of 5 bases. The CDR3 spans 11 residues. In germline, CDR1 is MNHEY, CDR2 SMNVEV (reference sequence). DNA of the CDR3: TGTGCCAGCAGAACTAAAGAGACCCAGTACTTC. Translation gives CASRTKETQYF.

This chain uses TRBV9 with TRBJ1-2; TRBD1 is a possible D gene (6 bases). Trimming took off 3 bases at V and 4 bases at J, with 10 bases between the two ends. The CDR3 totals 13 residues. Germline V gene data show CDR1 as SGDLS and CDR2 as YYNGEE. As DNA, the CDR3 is TGTGCCAGCAGCGCACAGGGTTCCTATGGCTACACCTTC. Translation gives CASSAQGSYGYTF.

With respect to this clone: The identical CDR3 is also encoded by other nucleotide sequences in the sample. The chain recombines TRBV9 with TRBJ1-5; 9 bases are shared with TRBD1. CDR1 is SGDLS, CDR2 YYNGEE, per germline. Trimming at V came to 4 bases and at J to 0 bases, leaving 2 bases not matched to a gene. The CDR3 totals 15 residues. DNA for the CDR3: TGTGCCAGCAGCCCGACAGGGGGTAGCAATCAGCCCCAGCATTTT. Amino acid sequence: CASSPTGGSNQPQHF.

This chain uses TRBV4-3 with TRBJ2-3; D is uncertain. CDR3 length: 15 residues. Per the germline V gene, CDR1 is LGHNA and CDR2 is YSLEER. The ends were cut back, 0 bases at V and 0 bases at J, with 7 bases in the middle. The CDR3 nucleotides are TGCGCCAGCAGCCAAGATCTTCCCAGCACAGATACGCAGTATTTT. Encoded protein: CASSQDLPSTDTQYF.

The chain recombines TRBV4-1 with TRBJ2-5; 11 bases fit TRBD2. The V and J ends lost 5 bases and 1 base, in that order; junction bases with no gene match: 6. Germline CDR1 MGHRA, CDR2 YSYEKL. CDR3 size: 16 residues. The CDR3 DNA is TGCGCCAGCAGCTATTGGACTAGCGGGCCCCAAGAGACCCAGTACTTC. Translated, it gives CASSYWTSGPQETQYF.

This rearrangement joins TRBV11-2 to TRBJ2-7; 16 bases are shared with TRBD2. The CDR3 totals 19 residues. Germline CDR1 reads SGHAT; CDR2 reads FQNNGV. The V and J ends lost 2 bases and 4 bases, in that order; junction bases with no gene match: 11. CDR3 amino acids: CASSLYSGTSGRVSYEQYF. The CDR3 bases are TGTGCCAGCAGCTTATATTCAGGGACTAGCGGGAGGGTTTCGTACGAGCAGTACTTC.

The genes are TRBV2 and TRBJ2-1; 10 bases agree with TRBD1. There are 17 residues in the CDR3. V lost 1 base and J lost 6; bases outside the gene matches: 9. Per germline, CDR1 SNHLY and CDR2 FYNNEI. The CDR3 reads CASSEGLRDRGSNEQFF. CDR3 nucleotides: TGTGCCAGCAGTGAAGGGCTAAGGGACAGGGGTTCCAATGAGCAGTTCTTC.

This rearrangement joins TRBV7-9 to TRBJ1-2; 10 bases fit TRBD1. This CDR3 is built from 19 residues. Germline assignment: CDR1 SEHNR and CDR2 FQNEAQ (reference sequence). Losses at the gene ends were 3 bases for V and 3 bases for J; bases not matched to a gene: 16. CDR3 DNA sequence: TGTGCCAGCAGCTTTGTTAAGGGACAGGGGTTCCAACTGGACTATGGCTACACCTTC. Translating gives CASSFVKGQGFQLDYGYTF.

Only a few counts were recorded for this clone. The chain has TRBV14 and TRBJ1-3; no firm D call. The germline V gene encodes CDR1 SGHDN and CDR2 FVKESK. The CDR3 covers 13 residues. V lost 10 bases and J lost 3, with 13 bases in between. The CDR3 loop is CATKDSSGNTIYF. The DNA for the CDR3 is TGTGCCACCAAGGACTCTAGTGGAAACACCATATATTTT.

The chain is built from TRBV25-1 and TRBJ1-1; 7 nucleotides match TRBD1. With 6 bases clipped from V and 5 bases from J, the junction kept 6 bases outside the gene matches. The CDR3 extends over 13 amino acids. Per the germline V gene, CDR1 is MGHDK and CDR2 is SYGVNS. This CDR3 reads CASRTGLRTEAFF. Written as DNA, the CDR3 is TGTGCCAGCAGGACAGGGCTGAGGACTGAAGCTTTCTTT.

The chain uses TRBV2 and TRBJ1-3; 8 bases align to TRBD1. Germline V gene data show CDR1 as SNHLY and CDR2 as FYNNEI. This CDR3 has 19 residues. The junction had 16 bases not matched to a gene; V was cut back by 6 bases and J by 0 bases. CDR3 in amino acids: CASRHRAGDRPSSGNTIYF. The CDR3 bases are TGTGCCAGCAGACACCGGGCGGGGGACAGGCCGAGCTCTGGAAACACCATATATTTT.

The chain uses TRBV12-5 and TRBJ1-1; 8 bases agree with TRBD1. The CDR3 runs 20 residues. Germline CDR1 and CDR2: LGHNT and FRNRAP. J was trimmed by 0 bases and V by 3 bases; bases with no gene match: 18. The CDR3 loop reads CASGLQNRGYNRSMNTEAFF. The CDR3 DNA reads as TGTGCTAGTGGTTTACAAAACAGGGGGTACAATCGGTCGATGAACACTGAAGCTTTCTTT.

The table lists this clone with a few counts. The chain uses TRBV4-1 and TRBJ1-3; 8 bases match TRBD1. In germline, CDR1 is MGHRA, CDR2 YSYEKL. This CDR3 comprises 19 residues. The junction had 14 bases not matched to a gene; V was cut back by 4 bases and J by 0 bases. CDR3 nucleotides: TGCGCCAGCAGCCCGGGACAGGCTGAACCCAACCGCTCTGGAAACACCATATATTTT. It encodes CASSPGQAEPNRSGNTIYF.

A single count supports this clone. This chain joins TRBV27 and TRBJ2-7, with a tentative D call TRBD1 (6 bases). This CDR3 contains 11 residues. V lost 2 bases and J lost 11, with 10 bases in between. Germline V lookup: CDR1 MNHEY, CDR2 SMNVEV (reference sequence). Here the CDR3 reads CASSLGGQKYF. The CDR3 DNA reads TGTGCCAGCAGTTTAGGTGGACAGAAGTACTTC.

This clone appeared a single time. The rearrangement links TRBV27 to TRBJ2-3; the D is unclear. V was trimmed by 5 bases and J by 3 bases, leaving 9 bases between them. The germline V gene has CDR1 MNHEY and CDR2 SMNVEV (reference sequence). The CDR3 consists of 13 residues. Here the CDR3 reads CASSVCDTDTQYF. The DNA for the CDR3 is TGTGCCAGCAGTGTATGCGATACAGATACGCAGTATTTT.

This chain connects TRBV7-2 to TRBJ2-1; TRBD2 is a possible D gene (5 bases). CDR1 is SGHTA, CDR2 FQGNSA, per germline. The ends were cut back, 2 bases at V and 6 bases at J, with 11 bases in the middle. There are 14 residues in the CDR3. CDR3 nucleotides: TGTGCCAGCAGCTTAACTCCTAGCCTCAATGAGCAGTTCTTC. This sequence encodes CASSLTPSLNEQFF.

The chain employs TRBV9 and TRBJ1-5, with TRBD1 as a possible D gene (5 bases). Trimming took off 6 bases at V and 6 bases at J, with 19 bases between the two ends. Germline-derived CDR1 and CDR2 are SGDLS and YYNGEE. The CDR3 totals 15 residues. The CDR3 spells CASNKYLGGVQPQHF. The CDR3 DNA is TGTGCCAGCAACAAATATCTGGGGGGGGTTCAGCCCCAGCATTTT.

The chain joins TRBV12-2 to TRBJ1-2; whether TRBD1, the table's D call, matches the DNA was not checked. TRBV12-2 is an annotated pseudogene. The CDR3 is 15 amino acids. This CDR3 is CASRLNRYPNYGYTF. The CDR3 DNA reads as TGTGCAAGTCGCCTTAACAGATATCCTAACTATGGCTACACCTTC.